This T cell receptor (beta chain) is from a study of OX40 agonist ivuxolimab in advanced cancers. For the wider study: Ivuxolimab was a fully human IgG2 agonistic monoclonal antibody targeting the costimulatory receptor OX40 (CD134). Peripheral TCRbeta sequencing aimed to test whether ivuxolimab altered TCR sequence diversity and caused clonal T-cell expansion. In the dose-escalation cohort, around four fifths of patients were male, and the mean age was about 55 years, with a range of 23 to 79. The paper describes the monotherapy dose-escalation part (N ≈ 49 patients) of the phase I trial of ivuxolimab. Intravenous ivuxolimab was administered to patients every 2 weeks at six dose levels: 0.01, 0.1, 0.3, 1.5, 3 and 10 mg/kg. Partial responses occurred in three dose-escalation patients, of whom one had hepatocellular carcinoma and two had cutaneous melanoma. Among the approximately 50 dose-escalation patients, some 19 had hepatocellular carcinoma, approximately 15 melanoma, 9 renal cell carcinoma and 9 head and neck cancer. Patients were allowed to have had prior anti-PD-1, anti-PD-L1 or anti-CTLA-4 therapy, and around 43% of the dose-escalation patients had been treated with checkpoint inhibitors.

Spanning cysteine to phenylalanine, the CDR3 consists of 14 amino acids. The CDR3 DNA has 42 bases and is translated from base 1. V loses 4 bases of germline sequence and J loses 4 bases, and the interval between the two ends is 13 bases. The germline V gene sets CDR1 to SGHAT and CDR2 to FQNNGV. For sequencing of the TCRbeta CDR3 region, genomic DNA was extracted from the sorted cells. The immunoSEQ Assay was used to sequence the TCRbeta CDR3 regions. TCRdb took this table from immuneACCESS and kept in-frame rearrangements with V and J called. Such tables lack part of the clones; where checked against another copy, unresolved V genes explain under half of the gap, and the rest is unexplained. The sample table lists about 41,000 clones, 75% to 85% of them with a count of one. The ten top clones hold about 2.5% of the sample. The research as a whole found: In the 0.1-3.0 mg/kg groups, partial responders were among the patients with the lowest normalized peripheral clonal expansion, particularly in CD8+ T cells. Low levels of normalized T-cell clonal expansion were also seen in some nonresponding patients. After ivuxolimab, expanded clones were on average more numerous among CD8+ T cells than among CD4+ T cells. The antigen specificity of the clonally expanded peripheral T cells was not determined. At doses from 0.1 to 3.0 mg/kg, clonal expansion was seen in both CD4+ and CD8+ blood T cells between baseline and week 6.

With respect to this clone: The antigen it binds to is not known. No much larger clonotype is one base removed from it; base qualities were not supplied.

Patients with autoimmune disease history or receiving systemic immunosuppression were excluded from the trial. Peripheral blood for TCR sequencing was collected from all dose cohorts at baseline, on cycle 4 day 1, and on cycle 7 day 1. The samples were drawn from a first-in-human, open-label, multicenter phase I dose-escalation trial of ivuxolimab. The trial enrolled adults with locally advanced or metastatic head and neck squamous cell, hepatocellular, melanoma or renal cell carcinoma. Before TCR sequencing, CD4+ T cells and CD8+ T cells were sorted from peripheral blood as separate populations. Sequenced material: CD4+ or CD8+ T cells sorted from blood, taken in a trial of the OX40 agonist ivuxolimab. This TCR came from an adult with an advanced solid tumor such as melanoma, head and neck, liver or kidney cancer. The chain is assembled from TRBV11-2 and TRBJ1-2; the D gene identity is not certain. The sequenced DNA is TGTGCCAGCAGCTCTCGGCCGGGTCTCTATGGCTACACCTTC. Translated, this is CASSSRPGLYGYTF.